What follows are 14 T cell receptor beta chains derived from one specimen sequenced in a study of identical twins. TCRdb re-called the 5' RACE reads through MiXCR, storing one row per CDR3 protein. The sample lists 1,800,000 or so distinct CDR3 sequences, under 35% seen once, with about 0.27% in the top ten. The specimen sequenced was cord blood. The receptors were gathered from a newborn girl in good health.

The rearrangement uses TRBV28 and TRBJ2-7, with D possibly matching TRBD2 (7 bases). This CDR3 spans 15 amino acids. Germline assignment: CDR1 MDHEN and CDR2 SYDVKM. V lost 8 bases and J lost 7, with 24 bases in between. Here the CDR3 reads CASGPWGGAGNEQYF. CDR3 bases: TGTGCCAGCGGCCCCTGGGGGGGCGCGGGCAATGAGCAGTACTTC.

The chain is built from TRBV7-2 and TRBJ2-7, with TRBD1 matching 9 bases. CDR3 length: 18 residues. V lost 2 bases and J lost 5; bases outside the gene matches: 16. Germline lookup yields CDR1 SGHTA and CDR2 FQGNSA. This CDR3 reads CASSLFSPSPGQGHEQYF. CDR3 sequence (DNA): TGTGCCAGCAGCTTATTTTCTCCATCTCCGGGACAGGGACACGAGCAGTACTTC.

The V gene is TRBV5-6, the J gene TRBJ2-2; perhaps TRBD2 as D (5 bases). V shed 0 bases and J shed 4 bases, with 7 bases lying between them. The CDR3 covers 14 residues. From germline, CDR1 is SGHDT and CDR2 YYEEEE. CDR3 DNA: TGTGCCAGCAGCTTGGCTAGCCTCACCGGGGAGCTGTTTTTT. This gives the protein CASSLASLTGELFF.

This clonotype showed up just a few times. This chain connects TRBV5-1 to TRBJ1-4, with TRBD1 matching 9 bases. The trim removed 5 bases at V and 2 bases at J, leaving 1 base unmatched. Germline CDR1 is SGHRS and CDR2 is YFSETQ. The CDR3 contains 14 residues. The CDR3 here is CASRTGGTNEKLFF. CDR3 in DNA: TGCGCCAGCAGGACAGGGGGGACTAATGAAAAACTGTTTTTT.

This chain joins TRBV20-1 and TRBJ2-7; the D is unclear. V gave up 0 bases and J gave up 0 bases, with 9 bases separating them. CDR1 and CDR2 from the germline V gene are DFQATT and SNEGSKA (reference sequence). This CDR3 has 14 amino acids. This chain's CDR3 is CSAREAVNSYEQYF. CDR3 bases: TGCAGTGCTAGAGAGGCAGTGAACTCCTACGAGCAGTACTTC.

V is TRBV6-1 and J is TRBJ2-5; tentatively, D is TRBD1 (5 bases). This CDR3 has 13 amino acids. Germline CDR1 and CDR2: MNHNS and SASEGT. The germline V and J ends were trimmed by 7 bases and 11 bases, with 20 bases remaining between them. The CDR3 DNA sequence: TGTGCCAGCATCCAGGGCCAAGGCAATGAGCAGTACTTC. Encoded protein: CASIQGQGNEQYF.

As regards this clonotype: The conserved closing phenylalanine or tryptophan is absent in this CDR3, likely reflecting a read error. CDR3 region: CASSSRLGRGYGTQYY. CDR3 DNA sequence: TGCGCCAGCAGCTCAAGACTAGGGAGGGGATATGGAACGCAGTATTAT. The chain employs TRBV5-1 and TRBJ2-3; 7 nucleotides agree with TRBD2. Germline CDR1 and CDR2: SGHRS and YFSETQ. This CDR3 is built from 16 residues. Trimming took 3 bases from V and 9 from J; bases not matched to a gene: 16.

The chain is built from TRBV5-1 and TRBJ2-1, with 8 nucleotides matching TRBD1. V was clipped by 4 bases and J by 7 bases; unmatched bases: 4. The CDR3 runs 13 residues. Germline V CDR1 and CDR2: SGHRS, YFSETQ. The CDR3 reads CASSRGDRNEQFF. CDR3 DNA: TGCGCCAGCAGCCGAGGGGACAGGAATGAGCAGTTCTTC.

CDR3 amino acids: CASSSATSGVRNEQFF. DNA for the CDR3: TGTGCCAGCAGCTCCGCTACTAGCGGGGTCAGGAATGAGCAGTTCTTC. The rearrangement joins TRBV7-9 to TRBJ2-1, with 10 positions matching TRBD2. The CDR3 has 16 residues. The V gene end was trimmed by 4 bases and the J gene end by 7 bases; junction bases not matched to a gene: 10. Germline values: CDR1 SEHNR, CDR2 FQNEAQ (reference sequence).

This clonotype has just a few counts. V gene TRBV3-1 combines with J gene TRBJ2-7, with TRBD1 identical over 9 bases. After removal of 1 base from V and 6 bases from J, the junction contained 1 base not matched to a gene. CDR1 LGHDT and CDR2 YNNKEL come from the germline V gene (reference sequence). This CDR3 has 13 residues. CDR3 sequence (DNA): TGTGCCAGCAGCCAAGGGACAGGGGCCGAGCAGTACTTC. It yields the protein CASSQGTGAEQYF.

This clonotype was seen a single time. The chain is built from TRBV4-2 and TRBJ2-1; no clear D gene. This CDR3 contains 15 residues. Trimming removed 5 bases from V and 10 bases from J, with 21 bases in between. Germline CDR1 and CDR2: LGHNA and YNFKEQ. The CDR3 coding sequence is TGTGCCAGCAGCTCACCGGGTCTCAGGAACGGGGAGCAGTTCTTC. Residues: CASSSPGLRNGEQFF.

V and J are TRBV20-1 and TRBJ2-4, with unresolved D. V was pared by 7 bases and J by 0 bases, with 16 bases between. CDR1 is DFQATT and CDR2 is SNEGSKA in the germline V gene (reference sequence). The length of the CDR3 is 15 residues. The CDR3 sequence: CSGVPESIAKNIQYF. The CDR3 DNA reads as TGCAGTGGAGTCCCGGAGTCCATAGCCAAAAACATTCAGTACTTC.

The chain links TRBV24-1 to TRBJ2-1; 12 nucleotides agree with TRBD2. CDR1 KGHDR and CDR2 SFDVKD come from the germline V gene. The CDR3 loop spans 16 amino acids. After removal of 3 bases from V and 5 bases from J, the junction contained 4 bases not matched to a gene. CDR3 nucleotide sequence: TGTGCCACCAGTGATCCTGGACTAGCGGGACACAATGAGCAGTTCTTC. Protein: CATSDPGLAGHNEQFF.

This clonotype was recorded a few times. The chain joins TRBV3-1 to TRBJ2-1; 7 bases line up with TRBD2. Per germline, CDR1 LGHDT and CDR2 YNNKEL (reference sequence). The CDR3 sequence is 20 residues long. The J segment lost 0 bases and the V segment lost 1 base, leaving 15 bases of the junction unmatched. The CDR3 DNA reads TGTGCCAGCAGCCAAGGGCCCGGGACTACCAGAACCTACTCCTACAATGAGCAGTTCTTC. It translates to CASSQGPGTTRTYSYNEQFF.